The rows below give T cell receptor beta chains drawn from one sample of a study of T-cell memory formation after mild COVID-19. TCRdb recomputed calls from the 5' RACE reads with MiXCR, one row per CDR3 protein. The table shows 300,000 to 350,000 distinct CDR3 sequences, with roughly a fifth occurring only once. The source material was PBMCs or a T cell subset sorted from them (not recorded which). These receptors all come from a man aged 18 to 30 who had mild COVID-19 (a few samples of this study predate the infection). Cell type and time point are not known. Both conserved end residues are part of each CDR3. D genes are given only for firm matches. Size is stated for part of the rows, as once, few or many counts, or as a class when the clone is expanded.

v_call	j_call	d_call	clone_size	cdr3_length	cdr3_nt	cdr3_aa
TRBV10-3	TRBJ2-2	.	few	13	TGTGCCATCAGTGAATTCTCTGGCGGGGAGCTGTTTTTT	CAISEFSGGELFF
TRBV5-1	TRBJ1-1	.	few	13	TGCGCCAGCAAGGAGGGACAGAACACTGAAGCTTTCTTT	CASKEGQNTEAFF
TRBV5-1	TRBJ1-2	.	.	13	TGCGCCAGCAGCCCGGGGACACCTTATGGCTACACCTTC	CASSPGTPYGYTF
TRBV11-2	TRBJ1-1	.	.	13	TGTGCCAGCAGCTTCCGAGGGAACGCTGAAGCTTTCTTT	CASSFRGNAEAFF
TRBV29-1	TRBJ1-6	.	.	13	TGCAGCATTCGGGACGCCTATAATTCACCCCTCCACTTT	CSIRDAYNSPLHF
TRBV6-2/TRBV6-3	TRBJ1-5	.	few	12	TGTGCCAGCAGACAGGGAAGCCAGCCCCAGCATTTT	CASRQGSQPQHF
TRBV29-1	TRBJ1-2	TRBD1	.	12	TGCAGCGTTGACGGGACAGGGTATGGCTACACCTTC	CSVDGTGYGYTF
TRBV20-1	TRBJ1-2	.	.	13	TGCAGTGCTAGAGATCGACAGAACTATGGCTACACCTTC	CSARDRQNYGYTF
TRBV4-1	TRBJ2-7	.	many	14	TGCGCCAGCAGCCAAGTAGAGGGAACCTACGAGCAGTACTTC	CASSQVEGTYEQYF
TRBV11-2	TRBJ1-2	.	.	14	TGTGCCAGCAGCTGGGGGGGTGCTAGTTATGGCTACACCTTC	CASSWGGASYGYTF
TRBV7-9	TRBJ2-7	.	many	13	TGTGCCAGCAGCTTCCGGGACGTCTACGAGCAGTACTTC	CASSFRDVYEQYF
TRBV2	TRBJ1-2	.	many	12	TGTGCCAGCGAGGGCGGCCCAACCGGCTACACCTTC	CASEGGPTGYTF
TRBV13	TRBJ1-2	TRBD1	.	14	TGTGCCAGCACCGAGACAGGGGGTCGAGGTGGCTACACCTTC	CASTETGGRGGYTF
TRBV4-1	TRBJ1-5	.	few	14	TGCGCCAGCAGCCCCCTTCCGGGCAATCAGCCCCAGCATTTT	CASSPLPGNQPQHF
TRBV4-1	TRBJ2-7	.	many	14	TGCGCCAGCAGCCGTAAGGACGCGGACTACGAGCAGTACTTC	CASSRKDADYEQYF
TRBV20-1	TRBJ1-5	.	.	10	TGCAGTGCTCCTTACGGGCCCCAGCATTTT	CSAPYGPQHF
TRBV7-2	TRBJ2-3	TRBD2	few	16	TGTGCCAGCAGCTTACGGGGACTAGCTAGCACAGATACGCAGTATTTT	CASSLRGLASTDTQYF
TRBV7-3	TRBJ2-3	.	few	13	TGTGCCAGCAGCTTAATAGCTGCAGATACGCAGTATTTT	CASSLIAADTQYF
TRBV5-1	TRBJ2-3	TRBD2	few	14	TGCGCCAGCACCAGGACTAGCGGCGCAGATACGCAGTATTTT	CASTRTSGADTQYF
TRBV4-1	TRBJ2-2	.	.	12	TGCGCCATCGGCAATAAGGGCGGGGAGCTGTTTTTT	CAIGNKGGELFF
TRBV20-1	TRBJ1-1	.	few	13	TGCAGTGCTAGGCTCGCTCTGGAGACTGAAGCTTTCTTT	CSARLALETEAFF
TRBV2	TRBJ2-4	TRBD2	.	13	TGTGCCAGCAGTGCGGGGGGGAGGGACATTCAGTACTTC	CASSAGGRDIQYF
TRBV7-2	TRBJ2-2	.	few	13	TGTGCCAGCAGCGGCAGGAACACCGGGGAGCTGTTTTTT	CASSGRNTGELFF
TRBV20-1	TRBJ1-4	.	few	16	TGCAGTGCTAGCCTCTGGGACTTCGAAGGTCATGAAAAACTGTTTTTT	CSASLWDFEGHEKLFF
TRBV29-1	TRBJ1-2	.	.	12	TGCAGCACTGCTCCCGGGAACTATGGCTACACCTTC	CSTAPGNYGYTF